This T cell receptor beta chain was sequenced in a study of blood T cell repertoires in COVID-19. In the study overall: Sites in the United States, Italy and Spain provided acute and convalescent COVID-19 samples.

V dropped 5 bases and J dropped 12; count of bases not matched to a gene: 6. Germline-derived CDR1 and CDR2 are SGHTA and FQGTGA. This CDR3 has 13 residues. Authors' processing steps: Reference gene primer amplification gave nucleated cell count estimates. TCRdb's copy holds only in-frame clones and misses some; the assay was immunoSEQ multiplex PCR. V, J and clone size were drawn from that table, and D and trimming were deduced from the DNA. Among roughly 140,000 clones listed, 70% to 90% were seen once. This sequence joins TRBV7-3 and TRBJ2-5, with 13 bases aligning to TRBD2. Source material: peripheral blood. This receptor was obtained from a woman at least 80 years old with acute or convalescent COVID-19. For the CDR3, the DNA is TGTGCCAGCAGCACTGGACTAGCGGGGGAGAAGTACTTC. Translation: CASSTGLAGEKYF.